This T cell receptor beta chain emerged from a study of T cells in tuberculosis. Whole-study context: T cells were selected with CD1B tetramers loaded with glucose monomycolate.

TCRdb's table, derived via immunoSEQ multiplex PCR, lists solely in-frame clones and lacks some. The sample lists 30,000 to 35,000 clones, about 91% occurring once. Regarding time point: new active TB diagnosis, blood taken before or within 7 days of starting treatment. Sample share makes this clone medium-sized. V shed 3 bases and J 4 bases; nucleotides not matched to a gene: 7. The length of the CDR3 is 15 residues. Germline V gene data show CDR1 as PRHDT and CDR2 as FYEKMQ (reference sequence). The J gene is TRBJ2-5, the V gene TRBV13; TRBD2 aligns across 8 bases. This receptor was obtained from an adult with tuberculosis. Sequencing used PBMCs, obtained at tuberculosis diagnosis. The CDR3 loop is CASSFRGLAGETQYF. The CDR3 DNA reads as TGTGCCAGCAGCTTCCGGGGGCTAGCGGGAGAGACCCAGTACTTC.